What follows are 10 T cell receptor beta chains derived from one specimen sequenced in a study of tumor T cells in aggressive B-cell lymphoma (TCRdb year 2017). Library generation was performed with the immunoSEQ multiplex PCR assay. In its TCRdb copy, this immuneACCESS table keeps in-frame sequences only and misses some clones. Where compared with another copy, unresolved V genes explain less than half of these, and the others have no known cause. Across this sample there are approximately 3,000 clones, with around 90% seen only once. The top ten clonotypes cover nearly 4% of the sample. The specimen sequenced was tumor tissue. These receptors were obtained from an adult with diffuse large B cell lymphoma.

This rearrangement joins TRBV5-5 to TRBJ1-1; D gene uncertain. Germline V lookup: CDR1 SGHKS, CDR2 YYEKEE (reference sequence). The CDR3 contains 13 residues. The V end was cut by 0 bases, the J end by 3 bases, with 6 bases between. CDR3 residues: CASSLARDTEAFF. DNA for the CDR3: TGTGCCAGCAGCTTGGCCCGGGACACTGAAGCTTTCTTT.

V usage is TRBV29-1 and J usage is TRBJ1-1, with D possibly TRBD1 on 6 matching bases. The V end lost 6 bases, the J end lost 1 base, and 36 bases lay between the germline ends. Germline V gene sequence: CDR1 SQVTM, CDR2 ANQGSEA. This CDR3 is 21 amino acids long. The chain's CDR3 is CSVFRPPRGHPTTPRNTEAFF. The CDR3 bases are TGCAGCGTCTTTAGACCTCCCCGGGGACACCCAACGACCCCTCGGAACACTGAAGCTTTCTTT.

The chain carries TRBV5-1 and TRBJ1-2; D not certain. Germline V gene sequence: CDR1 SGHRS, CDR2 YFSETQ. The germline V and J ends were trimmed by 4 bases and 0 bases, with 19 bases remaining between them. The CDR3 consists of 17 residues. CDR3 DNA: TGCGCCAGCAGCGGCCGGGCAGGAGGATCTACTAACTATGGCTACACCTTC. It translates to CASSGRAGGSTNYGYTF. Variable domain in full (rest from reference TRBV5-1 and TRBJ1-2): KAGVTQTPRYLIKTRGQQVTLSCSPISGHRSVSWYQQTPGQGLQFLFEYFSETQRNKGNFPGRFSGRQFSNSRSEMNVSTLELGDSALYLCASSGRAGGSTNYGYTFGSGTRLTVV.

The chain has TRBV7-2 and TRBJ2-5; no clear D. The DNA end lines up better with TRBJ2-7; the J call may be wrong. CDR1 and CDR2 (germline): SGHTA, FQGNSA. There are 12 residues in the CDR3. The CDR3 protein is CASSLGYYEQYF. The CDR3, as DNA: TGTGCCAGCAGCTTAGGATACTACGAGCAGTACTTC.

The chain links TRBV6-6 to TRBJ1-2; TRBD1 matches 8 bases. The length of the CDR3 is 14 residues. Looked up from germline, CDR1 is MNHNY and CDR2 is SVGAGI (reference sequence). Unmatched junction bases numbered 10, after V lost 7 bases and J lost 6 bases. CDR3 protein: CASTQTGVVDGYTF. As DNA, the CDR3 is TGTGCCAGCACCCAGACAGGGGTGGTGGATGGCTACACCTTC.

This chain joins TRBV4-2 and TRBJ1-1; D unclear. CDR1 and CDR2 (germline): LGHNA, YNFKEQ. The CDR3 runs to 14 residues. Trimming removed 1 base from V and 0 bases from J, with 6 bases in between. CDR3 in DNA: TGTGCCAGCAGCCAAGTAGAACTGAACACTGAAGCTTTCTTT. It translates to CASSQVELNTEAFF.

This clone was detected once. The chain is built from TRBV27 and TRBJ1-4, with D perhaps TRBD1 (6 bases). The CDR3 has 16 amino acids. Germline V gene lookup returns CDR1 MNHEY and CDR2 SMNVEV (reference sequence). V lost 4 bases and J 7 bases, leaving 19 bases between the germline ends. CDR3 sequence reads: CASSSWTRGFSEKLFF. Here the CDR3 DNA reads TGTGCCAGCAGTTCCTGGACGAGGGGGTTTAGTGAAAAACTGTTTTTT.

This chain connects TRBV7-7 to TRBJ2-1; no clear D gene. Per germline, CDR1 SSHAT and CDR2 FNYEAQ (reference sequence). Between the trimmed V and J ends, which lost 5 bases and 4 bases, there was a span of 9 bases. This CDR3 has 13 residues. CDR3 in DNA: TGTGCCAGCAGCACCGAGCTTTACAATGAGCAGTTCTTC. It encodes CASSTELYNEQFF.

Comments on this clone: At one of its ends the junction is not consistent with the germline gene, which may arise from a read error. V and J are TRBV5-4 and TRBJ1-1, with 8 bases matching TRBD1. CDR3 size: 15 residues. Germline V gene sequence: CDR1 SGHNT, CDR2 YYREEE (reference sequence). The CDR3 is CASSPTGARWTEVFF. CDR3 sequence (DNA): TGTGCCAGCAGCCCGACAGGGGCCCGATGGACTGAAGTTTTCTTT.

The chain joins TRBV19 to TRBJ1-2; the D is unclear. Per the germline V gene, CDR1 is LNHDA and CDR2 is SQIVND (reference sequence). The CDR3 sequence is 15 residues long. V lost 0 bases, J lost 4 bases, and 12 bases lay in between. The CDR3, as DNA: TGTGCCAGTAGTATAGAAGAGGGCCCGATCTATGGCTACACCTTC. Protein product: CASSIEEGPIYGYTF.